The T cell receptor (beta chain) under discussion was sequenced for a study of blood T cells in healthy people across ages. Findings and caveats of the study: A roughly linear age-dependent decrease characterized TCR beta diversity per million T cells. Naive CD4+ cell counts and diversity both ran higher in long-lived than in aged donors.

V lost 2 bases to trimming and J lost 4 bases, with 11 bases between them. The CDR3 length is 14 residues. In germline, CDR1 is SEHNR, CDR2 FQNEAQ (reference sequence). Primers used in a second PCR of roughly 7 to 12 cycles were a sample-barcoded 5' primer and a J-beta primer mix. TCRdb itself ran the 5' RACE reads through MiXCR, one entry per CDR3 protein. The sample contains about a million distinct CDR3 sequences, around two fifths of which appear only once. Comment on this clonotype: The antigen remains unidentified.

The chain employs TRBV7-9 and TRBJ2-5; possible D gene TRBD1, 5 bases. The sequenced material came from blood. This receptor was obtained from a man between 18 and 35 years old in good health. The CDR3 nucleotides read TGTGCCAGCAGCTTATCAGGGAACAGAGAGACCCAGTACTTC. Its protein product is CASSLSGNRETQYF. The full variable domain, with the rest looked up from reference TRBV7-9 and TRBJ2-5, is DTGVSQNPRHKITKRGQNVTFRCDPISEHNRLYWYRQTLGQGPEFLTYFQNEAQLEKSRLLSDRFSAERPKGSFSTLEIQRTEQGDSAMYLCASSLSGNRETQYFGPGTRLLVL.